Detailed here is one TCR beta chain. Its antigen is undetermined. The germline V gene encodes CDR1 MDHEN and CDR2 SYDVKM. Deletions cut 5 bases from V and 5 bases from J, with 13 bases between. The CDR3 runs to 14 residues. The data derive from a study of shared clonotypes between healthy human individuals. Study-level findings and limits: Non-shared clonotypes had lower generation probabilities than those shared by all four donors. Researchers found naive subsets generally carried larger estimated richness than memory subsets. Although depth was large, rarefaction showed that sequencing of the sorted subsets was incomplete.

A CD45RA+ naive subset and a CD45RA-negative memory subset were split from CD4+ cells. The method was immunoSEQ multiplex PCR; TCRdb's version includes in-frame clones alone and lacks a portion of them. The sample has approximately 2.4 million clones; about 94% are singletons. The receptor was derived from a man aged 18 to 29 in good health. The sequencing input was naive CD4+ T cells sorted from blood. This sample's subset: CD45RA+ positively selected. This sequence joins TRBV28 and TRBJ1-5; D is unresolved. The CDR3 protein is CASSTRRDYQPQHF. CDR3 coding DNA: TGTGCCAGCAGTACACGACGGGATTATCAGCCCCAGCATTTT.